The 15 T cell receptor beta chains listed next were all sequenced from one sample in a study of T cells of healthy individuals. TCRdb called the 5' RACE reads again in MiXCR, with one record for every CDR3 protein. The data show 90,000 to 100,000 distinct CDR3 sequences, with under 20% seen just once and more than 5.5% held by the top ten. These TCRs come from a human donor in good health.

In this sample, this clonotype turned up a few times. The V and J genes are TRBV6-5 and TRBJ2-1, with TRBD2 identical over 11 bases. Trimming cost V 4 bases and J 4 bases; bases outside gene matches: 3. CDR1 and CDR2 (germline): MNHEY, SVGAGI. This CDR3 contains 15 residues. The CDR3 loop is CASSSGLADYNEQFF. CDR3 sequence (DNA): TGTGCCAGCAGTTCGGGACTAGCGGATTACAATGAGCAGTTCTTC.

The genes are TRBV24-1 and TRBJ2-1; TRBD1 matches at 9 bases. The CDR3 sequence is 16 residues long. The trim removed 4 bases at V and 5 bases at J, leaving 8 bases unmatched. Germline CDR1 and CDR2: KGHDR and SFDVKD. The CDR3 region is CATSDRRGTGHNEQFF. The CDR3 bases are TGTGCCACCAGTGACCGGCGTGGGACAGGGCACAATGAGCAGTTCTTC.

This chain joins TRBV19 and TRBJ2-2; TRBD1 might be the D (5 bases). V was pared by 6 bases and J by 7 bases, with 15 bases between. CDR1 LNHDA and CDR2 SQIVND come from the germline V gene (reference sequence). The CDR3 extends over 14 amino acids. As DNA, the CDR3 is TGTGCCAGTAGAGCCCAGGGTGAGATCGGGGAGCTGTTTTTT. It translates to CASRAQGEIGELFF.

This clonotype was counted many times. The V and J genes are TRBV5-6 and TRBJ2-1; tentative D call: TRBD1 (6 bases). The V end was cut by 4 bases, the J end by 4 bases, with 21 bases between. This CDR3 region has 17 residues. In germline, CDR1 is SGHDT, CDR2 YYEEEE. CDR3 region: CASSRTSTGSYYNEQFF. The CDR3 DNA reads TGTGCCAGCAGCCGAACGTCAACAGGGAGCTATTACAATGAGCAGTTCTTC.

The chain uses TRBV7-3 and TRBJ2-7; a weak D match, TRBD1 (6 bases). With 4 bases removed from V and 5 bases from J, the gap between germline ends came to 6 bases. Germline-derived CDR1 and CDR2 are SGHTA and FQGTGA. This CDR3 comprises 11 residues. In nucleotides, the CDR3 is TGTGCCAGCAGCTCAGGGGACGAGCAGTACTTC. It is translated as CASSSGDEQYF.

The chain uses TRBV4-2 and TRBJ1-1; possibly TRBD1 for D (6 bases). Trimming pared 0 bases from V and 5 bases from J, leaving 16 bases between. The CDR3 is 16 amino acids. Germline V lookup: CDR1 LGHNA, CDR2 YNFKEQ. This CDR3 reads CASSQDRGRTGTEAFF. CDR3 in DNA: TGTGCCAGCAGCCAAGATCGGGGGCGCACCGGGACTGAAGCTTTCTTT.

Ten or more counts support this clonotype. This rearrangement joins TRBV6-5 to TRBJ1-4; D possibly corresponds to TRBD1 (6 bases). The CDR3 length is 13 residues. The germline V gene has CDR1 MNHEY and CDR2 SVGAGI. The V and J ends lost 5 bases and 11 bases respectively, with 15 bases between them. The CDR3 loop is CASSGDRMGKLFF. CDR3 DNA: TGTGCCAGCAGTGGAGACAGGATGGGGAAACTGTTTTTT.

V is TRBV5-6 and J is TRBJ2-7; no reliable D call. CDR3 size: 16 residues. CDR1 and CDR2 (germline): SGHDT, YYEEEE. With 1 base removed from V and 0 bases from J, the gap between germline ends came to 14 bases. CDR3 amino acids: CASSLRHLLSSYEQYF. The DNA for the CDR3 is TGTGCCAGCAGCTTGAGGCACTTATTGAGCTCCTACGAGCAGTACTTC.

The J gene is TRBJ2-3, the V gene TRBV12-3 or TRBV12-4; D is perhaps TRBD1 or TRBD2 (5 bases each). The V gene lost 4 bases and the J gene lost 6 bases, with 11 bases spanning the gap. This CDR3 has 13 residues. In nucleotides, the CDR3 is TGTGCCAGCAGTTCCAACTGGGGGGATACGCAGTATTTT. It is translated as CASSSNWGDTQYF.

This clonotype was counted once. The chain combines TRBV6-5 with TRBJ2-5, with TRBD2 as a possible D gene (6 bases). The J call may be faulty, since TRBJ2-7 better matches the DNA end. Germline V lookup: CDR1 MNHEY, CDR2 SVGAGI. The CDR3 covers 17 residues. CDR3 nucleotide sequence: TGTGCCAGCAGTTACTCGGTGGCTAGCGATACACTATACGAGCAGTACTTC. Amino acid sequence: CASSYSVASDTLYEQYF.

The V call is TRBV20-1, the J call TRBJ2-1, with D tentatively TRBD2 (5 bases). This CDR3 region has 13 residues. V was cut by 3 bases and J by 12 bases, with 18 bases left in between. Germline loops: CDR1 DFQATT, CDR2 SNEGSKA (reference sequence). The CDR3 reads CSASSGRGLVQFF. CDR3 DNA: TGCAGTGCTAGTTCCGGTCGGGGTTTGGTGCAGTTCTTC.

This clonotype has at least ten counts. The CDR3 region is CASSYSLAGPWEQFF. CDR3 in DNA: TGTGCCAGCAGTTACTCCCTAGCGGGACCTTGGGAGCAGTTCTTC. V and J are TRBV6-5 and TRBJ2-1; 9 bases agree with TRBD2. With 0 bases clipped from V and 10 bases from J, the junction kept 7 bases outside the gene matches. The V gene's germline CDR1 is MNHEY and CDR2 SVGAGI. The CDR3 extends over 15 amino acids.

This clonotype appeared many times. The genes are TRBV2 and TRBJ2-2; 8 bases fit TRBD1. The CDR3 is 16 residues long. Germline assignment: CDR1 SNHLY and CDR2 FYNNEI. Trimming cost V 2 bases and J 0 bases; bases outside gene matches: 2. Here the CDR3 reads CASSEQGATNTGELFF. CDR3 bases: TGTGCCAGCAGTGAACAGGGGGCCACGAACACCGGGGAGCTGTTTTTT.

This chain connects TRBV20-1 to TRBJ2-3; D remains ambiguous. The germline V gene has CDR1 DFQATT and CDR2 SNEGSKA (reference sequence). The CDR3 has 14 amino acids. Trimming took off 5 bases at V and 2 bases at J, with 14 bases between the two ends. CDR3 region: CSAGRGPDTDTQYF. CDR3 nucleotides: TGCAGTGCTGGTCGAGGTCCCGACACAGATACGCAGTATTTT.

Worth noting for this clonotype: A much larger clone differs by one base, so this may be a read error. The CDR3 DNA is TGTGCCAGCGGCTTAGTGCAGGGGGCATTAGGCGGCTACACCTTC. Amino acid sequence: CASGLVQGALGGYTF. V is TRBV7-2 and J is TRBJ1-2; 8 bases match TRBD1. The CDR3 is 15 residues long. CDR1 and CDR2 from the germline V gene are SGHTA and FQGNSA.